The clone carrying this TCR beta chain was detected once. The sample holds other DNA sequences that translate to the same CDR3. J lost 0 bases, V lost 4 bases, and 9 bases had no gene match. CDR3 length equals 17 residues. Germline-derived CDR1 and CDR2 are MGHDK and SYGVNS. The sample comes from a study of blood T cell repertoires in COVID-19. Profiling relied on immunoSEQ multiplex PCR, and the TCRdb table lists in-frame clones only, not all of them. Of some 60,000 clones listed, 80% are singletons. The rearrangement links TRBV25-1 to TRBJ1-3; 7 bases are a match to TRBD1. This receptor was taken from a man aged 55-75 years with acute or convalescent COVID-19. The source material was peripheral blood. As DNA, the CDR3 is TGTGCCAGCAGTGCAAGGACAGGCACTATCTCTGGAAACACCATATATTTT. Amino acids: CASSARTGTISGNTIYF.